The clone carrying this TCR beta chain was seen ten or more times. Its antigen is as yet unknown. In germline, CDR1 is LNHDA, CDR2 SQIVND (reference sequence). This CDR3 contains 15 residues. With 7 bases clipped from V and 0 bases from J, the junction kept 7 bases outside the gene matches. This entry is derived from a study of T cells in Graves' hyperthyroidism and ophthalmopathy. Study-wide results and limits: Most thyroid clonotypes that were expanded above 0.001 also turned up in blood.

The study included ophthalmopathy patients with Clinical Activity Score at least 3, NOSPECS grade at least 4 and duration under 3 months. Uncontrolled infection, other autoimmune disease, pregnancy or lactation led to exclusion. The investigators amplified TCR beta CDR3 regions from RNA transcripts. First-round RT-PCR of the TCR CDR3 relied on the HTBI primer set. TCRdb itself ran the multiplex PCR reads through MiXCR, one entry per CDR3 protein. The sample consists of around 250,000 distinct CDR3 sequences, around 25% of them appearing once. The chain joins TRBV19 to TRBJ1-1; TRBD1 matches at 8 bases. The clonotype was recovered from a middle-aged woman with Graves' ophthalmopathy. The sequenced material came from blood. The CDR3 region has the DNA TGTGCCAGTAATCCCAGGGGGCCCATGAACACTGAAGCTTTCTTT. As protein: CASNPRGPMNTEAFF.